This T cell receptor (beta chain) came from a study of cytomegalovirus exposure and HLA in healthy donors. General study findings and limits: Later analysis demonstrated an association between a missense DCLRE1C variant and TCR beta V- and J-gene trimming. CMV serostatus stood as the only immune exposure information on hand. It was reportedly the case that the classifier diagnosed cytomegalovirus status with high specificity and sensitivity.

This CDR3 contains 13 residues. The germline V and J ends were trimmed by 5 bases and 5 bases, with 12 bases remaining between them. Germline lookup yields CDR1 SEHNR and CDR2 FQNEAQ (reference sequence). Regarding this clone: The antigen is undetermined.

The PCR was carried out with 60 Vbeta primers and 13 Jbeta primers. Only in-frame clones appear in the TCRdb table, and some are missing; sequencing was by immunoSEQ multiplex PCR. The sample includes 120,000 to 150,000 clones, around 82% seen only once; the top ten take roughly 5.6%. This TCR was sampled from a woman aged 35 to 49 in good health and CMV-seropositive. This chain uses TRBV7-9 with TRBJ1-2, with D perhaps TRBD1 (6 bases). The sample comprised PBMCs. CDR3 in DNA: TGTGCCAGCAGCGTCGGACAGCCGTATGGCTACACCTTC. Residues: CASSVGQPYGYTF.